These T cell receptor beta chains were read from a single sample in a study of blood T cell repertoires in COVID-19. The repertoire was sequenced with immunoSEQ multiplex PCR; TCRdb's copy has only in-frame clones and lacks some. Found here are around 78,000 clones, around 86% of them singletons; the top ten hold about 30%. Input material: peripheral blood. Receptors originate from a middle-aged man with active or convalescent COVID-19. CDR3s include the opening cysteine and the closing phenylalanine or tryptophan. The D gene is left open where the match is weak. Not every row has a clone size; where given, it reads once, few, many or a size class.

J: TRBJ2-1
V: TRBV18
D: -
size: -
CDR3: CASSRRDRVPNEQFF
DNA: TGTGCCAGCTCACGGAGGGATAGAGTTCCCAATGAGCAGTTCTTC

J: TRBJ1-5
V: TRBV5-5
D: TRBD1
size: -
CDR3: CASSYGQGSNQPQHF
DNA: TGTGCCAGCAGCTACGGACAGGGAAGCAATCAGCCCCAGCATTTT

J: TRBJ1-4
V: TRBV19
D: TRBD1
size: -
CDR3: CASRHSGRGTEKLFF
DNA: TGTGCCAGTAGACACTCCGGCAGGGGGACGGAAAAACTGTTTTTT

J: TRBJ2-1
V: TRBV27
D: TRBD2
size: -
CDR3: CASSSAGGSEQFF
DNA: TGTGCCAGCAGTTCGGCGGGAGGCAGTGAGCAGTTCTTC

J: TRBJ2-7
V: TRBV5-6
D: TRBD2
size: -
CDR3: CASSLGGLGYEQYF
DNA: TGTGCCAGCAGCTTGGGGGGACTAGGGTACGAGCAGTACTTC

J: TRBJ1-1
V: TRBV5-6
D: -
size: -
CDR3: CASSLSTSHAFF
DNA: TGTGCCAGCAGCTTGTCGACTTCTCACGCTTTCTTT

J: TRBJ2-7
V: TRBV5-4
D: -
size: -
CDR3: CASSLGTGLLTYEQYF
DNA: TGTGCCAGCAGCTTGGGCACGGGACTTCTTACCTACGAGCAGTACTTC

J: TRBJ2-1
V: TRBV6-2/TRBV6-3
D: TRBD2
size: -
CDR3: CASSSVAGVPYNEQFF
DNA: TGTGCCAGCAGTTCAGTAGCGGGAGTCCCCTACAATGAGCAGTTCTTC

J: TRBJ1-5
V: TRBV19
D: TRBD1
size: once
CDR3: CASSTGQASNQPQHF
DNA: TGTGCCAGTAGTACGGGACAGGCTAGCAATCAGCCCCAGCATTTT

J: TRBJ1-3
V: TRBV12-3/TRBV12-4
D: -
size: -
CDR3: CASSRTRNTIYF
DNA: TGTGCCAGCAGTCGGACAAGAAACACCATATATTTT

J: TRBJ2-1
V: TRBV25-1
D: TRBD2
size: -
CDR3: CASSLGTSGRRVDEQFF
DNA: TGTGCCAGCAGTTTGGGAACTAGCGGGAGGAGGGTCGATGAGCAGTTCTTC

J: TRBJ1-2
V: TRBV4-3
D: -
size: once
CDR3: CASSPTGRYGYTF
DNA: TGCGCCAGCAGCCCTACAGGGCGCTATGGCTACACCTTC

J: TRBJ2-3
V: TRBV13
D: -
size: -
CDR3: CASSLGATGNTQYF
DNA: TGTGCCAGCAGCTTAGGCGCAACAGGTAATACGCAGTATTTT

J: TRBJ2-1
V: TRBV29-1
D: TRBD2
size: once
CDR3: CSVVGTTSGRLEQFF
DNA: TGCAGCGTTGTGGGGACGACTAGCGGGAGGCTTGAGCAGTTCTTC

J: TRBJ2-6
V: TRBV28
D: -
size: -
CDR3: CASSTTESGANVLTF
DNA: TGTGCCAGCAGTACCACGGAGTCTGGGGCCAACGTCCTGACTTTC

J: TRBJ1-1
V: TRBV24-1
D: TRBD1
size: -
CDR3: CATSDRKTGGGTEAFF
DNA: TGTGCCACCAGTGATCGGAAGACAGGGGGCGGCACTGAAGCTTTCTTT

J: TRBJ2-2
V: TRBV29-1
D: TRBD1
size: -
CDR3: CSVSFYGTGPTGELFF
DNA: TGCAGCGTGTCTTTTTACGGGACAGGGCCCACCGGGGAGCTGTTTTTT

J: TRBJ1-1
V: TRBV18
D: -
size: -
CDR3: CASSPPGRAATEAFF
DNA: TGTGCCAGCTCACCACCGGGCAGGGCAGCCACTGAAGCTTTCTTT

J: TRBJ2-5
V: TRBV3-1/TRBV3-2
D: TRBD1
size: -
CDR3: CASSQETGIGETQYF
DNA: TGTGCCAGCAGCCAAGAGACAGGGATAGGAGAGACCCAGTACTTC

J: TRBJ1-2
V: TRBV5-4
D: -
size: -
CDR3: CASSVRTGYYGYTF
DNA: TGTGCCAGCAGCGTTCGCACAGGATACTATGGCTACACCTTC

J: TRBJ2-2
V: TRBV7-2
D: TRBD2
size: -
CDR3: CASSLAGGYTGELFF
DNA: TGTGCCAGCAGCTTAGCCGGGGGGTACACCGGGGAGCTGTTTTTT

J: TRBJ2-1
V: TRBV11-2
D: TRBD2
size: -
CDR3: CASSQTGLAGALGFF
DNA: TGTGCCAGCAGCCAGACGGGACTAGCGGGAGCTCTTGGGTTCTTC

J: TRBJ2-5
V: TRBV7-2
D: TRBD2
size: -
CDR3: CASSLLAGGSWYF
DNA: TGTGCCAGCAGCTTACTAGCGGGGGGCTCGTGGTACTTC

J: TRBJ2-7
V: TRBV2
D: TRBD1
size: -
CDR3: CASRVQGAAYEQYF
DNA: TGTGCCAGCAGGGTACAGGGGGCAGCCTACGAGCAGTACTTC

J: TRBJ2-3
V: TRBV5-1
D: -
size: -
CDR3: CASSLEPHRDSTDTQYF
DNA: TGCGCCAGCAGCTTGGAGCCCCACAGGGATAGCACAGATACGCAGTATTTT

J: TRBJ1-5
V: TRBV6-5
D: -
size: -
CDR3: CATINRDQPQHF
DNA: TGTGCCACCATTAACAGGGACCAGCCCCAGCATTTT

J: TRBJ1-1
V: TRBV4-3
D: -
size: -
CDR3: CASSQYLGGGTEAFF
DNA: TGCGCCAGCAGCCAGTATTTGGGGGGAGGCACTGAAGCTTTCTTT

J: TRBJ2-7
V: TRBV27
D: TRBD1
size: -
CDR3: CASSLGQGSYEQYF
DNA: TGTGCCAGCAGTTTAGGACAGGGTTCCTACGAGCAGTACTTC

J: TRBJ2-3
V: TRBV12-5
D: -
size: -
CDR3: CASVRQGEADTQYF
DNA: TGTGCTAGTGTCCGGCAGGGGGAGGCAGATACGCAGTATTTT

J: TRBJ2-1
V: TRBV2
D: TRBD1
size: -
CDR3: CASSDGQGRVNEQFF
DNA: TGTGCCAGCAGTGATGGACAGGGGAGGGTCAATGAGCAGTTCTTC

J: TRBJ1-2
V: TRBV7-9
D: TRBD1
size: -
CDR3: CASSLGGTGGRDGYTF
DNA: TGTGCCAGCAGCTTAGGTGGGACAGGGGGCCGCGATGGCTACACCTTC

J: TRBJ2-5
V: TRBV2
D: TRBD2
size: -
CDR3: CASSKGRGGRETQYF
DNA: TGTGCCAGCAGCAAAGGTCGGGGGGGTAGGGAGACCCAGTACTTC

J: TRBJ2-7
V: TRBV6-7
D: -
size: -
CDR3: CASSAVGGF
DNA: TGTGCCAGCAGCGCGGTTGGGGGGTTC

J: TRBJ2-1
V: TRBV29-1
D: TRBD1
size: -
CDR3: CSVERDRWFF
DNA: TGCAGCGTTGAGCGGGACAGGTGGTTCTTC

J: TRBJ1-1
V: TRBV10-3
D: -
size: once
CDR3: CAISESRGNEAFF
DNA: TGTGCCATCAGTGAGTCAAGGGGTAATGAAGCTTTCTTT

J: TRBJ1-3
V: TRBV2
D: -
size: -
CDR3: CASMLYGGNTIYF
DNA: TGTGCCAGCATGTTATACGGTGGAAACACCATATATTTT

J: TRBJ1-1
V: TRBV29-1
D: -
size: once
CDR3: CSVESGAATEAFF
DNA: TGCAGCGTTGAAAGTGGAGCAGCCACTGAAGCTTTCTTT

J: TRBJ2-3
V: TRBV27
D: -
size: -
CDR3: CASRNFLTDTQYF
DNA: TGTGCCAGCAGAAACTTTCTAACAGATACGCAGTATTTT

J: TRBJ1-1
V: TRBV6-6
D: -
size: -
CDR3: CASSPHSGRGTEAFF
DNA: TGTGCCAGCAGTCCGCACTCCGGTCGGGGCACTGAAGCTTTCTTT

J: TRBJ2-5
V: TRBV5-1
D: -
size: -
CDR3: CASSLQTGIGVAETQYF
DNA: TGCGCCAGCAGCTTACAGACAGGTATAGGAGTAGCAGAGACCCAGTACTTC

J: TRBJ1-5
V: TRBV5-5
D: TRBD1
size: -
CDR3: CASSAQGAAQPQHF
DNA: TGTGCCAGCAGCGCACAGGGGGCGGCCCAGCCCCAGCATTTT

J: TRBJ1-1
V: TRBV4-3
D: -
size: -
CDR3: CASSHRGAEAFF
DNA: TGCGCCAGCAGCCACAGGGGCGCTGAAGCTTTCTTT

J: TRBJ2-3
V: TRBV18
D: TRBD2
size: -
CDR3: CASSLRTSGSSDTQYF
DNA: TGTGCCAGCTCTCTCCGGACTAGCGGGAGTTCAGATACGCAGTATTTT

J: TRBJ2-7
V: TRBV18
D: -
size: -
CDR3: CASSPAGSYEQYF
DNA: TGTGCCAGCTCACCCGCCGGTTCCTACGAGCAGTACTTC

J: TRBJ2-1
V: TRBV5-1
D: TRBD2
size: -
CDR3: CPPSDGGASYNEQFF
DNA: TGCCCCCCCAGCGACGGGGGGGCCTCTTACAATGAGCAGTTCTTC

J: TRBJ2-7
V: TRBV3-1/TRBV3-2
D: -
size: -
CDR3: CASSQPGHPLYEQYF
DNA: TGTGCCAGCAGCCAACCCGGACACCCACTCTACGAGCAGTACTTC

J: TRBJ2-3
V: TRBV28
D: -
size: -
CDR3: CASSLRTVTDTQYF
DNA: TGTGCCAGCAGTTTGAGGACAGTCACAGATACGCAGTATTTT

J: TRBJ2-5
V: TRBV5-1
D: -
size: once
CDR3: CASSLVPRGQETQYF
DNA: TGCGCCAGCAGCTTGGTACCGCGGGGACAAGAGACCCAGTACTTC

J: TRBJ2-7
V: TRBV5-1
D: -
size: -
CDR3: CASSLDFYEQYF
DNA: TGCGCCAGCAGCTTGGACTTCTACGAGCAGTACTTC

J: TRBJ2-3
V: TRBV3-1/TRBV3-2
D: -
size: few
CDR3: CASSQARGGPTDTQYF
DNA: TGTGCCAGCAGCCAAGCAAGAGGGGGACCCACAGATACGCAGTATTTT

J: TRBJ2-2
V: TRBV6-5
D: TRBD2
size: -
CDR3: CATRTSGNTGELFF
DNA: TGTGCCACCCGGACTAGCGGGAACACCGGGGAGCTGTTTTTT

J: TRBJ2-1
V: TRBV7-9
D: TRBD1
size: -
CDR3: CASSARTGESYNEQFF
DNA: TGTGCCAGCAGCGCAAGGACAGGGGAGTCCTACAATGAGCAGTTCTTC

J: TRBJ2-7
V: TRBV5-4
D: -
size: -
CDR3: CASSLGQYSYEQYF
DNA: TGTGCCAGCAGCTTGGGACAGTATTCCTACGAGCAGTACTTC

J: TRBJ1-5
V: TRBV6-5
D: -
size: -
CDR3: CASSSGYQPQHF
DNA: TGTGCCAGCAGTTCGGGGTATCAGCCCCAGCATTTT

J: TRBJ2-6
V: TRBV3-1/TRBV3-2
D: TRBD1
size: once
CDR3: CASSQDPQGVGANVLTF
DNA: TGTGCCAGCAGCCAAGACCCCCAGGGGGTGGGGGCCAACGTCCTGACTTTC

J: TRBJ2-3
V: TRBV2
D: TRBD2
size: -
CDR3: CASTQRALAGGLDTQYF
DNA: TGTGCCAGTACGCAACGGGCGCTAGCGGGGGGGCTGGATACGCAGTATTTT

J: TRBJ2-3
V: TRBV6-5
D: TRBD2
size: -
CDR3: CASRTGGATDTQYF
DNA: TGTGCCAGCAGAACCGGGGGGGCCACAGATACGCAGTATTTT